This T cell receptor beta chain was sequenced in a study of identical twins. This clonotype was counted a few times. In every case, the donor was a healthy Caucasian. V dropped 11 bases and J dropped 5 bases, with 12 bases sitting between them. CDR3 length: 12 amino acids. With template switching, a universal primer site was added, and the cDNA carried unique molecular identifiers. TCRdb reanalysed the 5' RACE reads using MiXCR and keeps one entry per CDR3 protein. This table holds approximately 210,000 distinct CDR3 sequences, about 16% found once. These data were also reused for a study on T cells expressing NK-cell markers.

What was sequenced was CD8+ T cells sorted from blood. The TCR originated in a woman aged 18-35 years in good health. The chain recombines TRBV12-3 or TRBV12-4 with TRBJ2-2, with D perhaps given as TRBD1 or TRBD2 (5 bases each). The CDR3 is CAGTRVTGELFF. CDR3 sequence (DNA): TGTGCCGGGACCAGGGTAACCGGGGAGCTGTTTTTT.